These 21 T cell receptor beta chains originate from one sample sequenced in a study of blood T cell repertoires in COVID-19. TCRdb's copy holds only in-frame clones and misses some; the assay was immunoSEQ multiplex PCR. Of tens of thousands of clones in the sample, approximately 85% were seen once. What was sequenced was peripheral blood. These receptors all come from a human donor in a cohort sampled during active COVID-19.

V gene TRBV29-1 combines with J gene TRBJ2-1; D is perhaps TRBD1 (5 bases). This CDR3 contains 14 residues. The V end lost 6 bases, the J end lost 0 bases, and 12 bases lay between the germline ends. Germline CDR1 is SQVTM and CDR2 is ANQGSEA. CDR3: CSVKTVSSYNEQFF. The CDR3 region has the DNA TGCAGCGTAAAGACAGTGAGCTCCTACAATGAGCAGTTCTTC.

This chain links TRBV2 with TRBJ1-1; tentative D call: TRBD1 (6 bases). The CDR3 is 15 amino acids. Germline values: CDR1 SNHLY, CDR2 FYNNEI. The ends were cut back, 3 bases at V and 1 base at J, with 12 bases in the middle. CDR3 loop: CASSEQGGWNTEAFF. Written as DNA, the CDR3 is TGTGCCAGCAGTGAGCAAGGGGGTTGGAACACTGAAGCTTTCTTT.

This chain connects TRBV10-1 to TRBJ1-1; D uncertain. The CDR3 length is 13 residues. In germline, CDR1 is WNHNN, CDR2 SYGVQD (reference sequence). Trimming took 3 bases from V and 7 from J, leaving 12 bases between them. CDR3 in DNA: TGCGCCAGCAGTGATCAAAGAGGCCGTGAAGCTTTCTTT. Amino acid sequence: CASSDQRGREAFF.

The CDR3 region has the DNA TGTGCCAGCAGTTTATGGACAGGGAAAACCCTCTCTGGAAACACCATATATTTT. Its translation is CASSLWTGKTLSGNTIYF. The chain recombines TRBV28 with TRBJ1-3; TRBD1 aligns across 7 bases. Germline-derived CDR1 and CDR2 are MDHEN and SYDVKM. V lost 0 bases to trimming and J lost 0 bases; unmatched junction nucleotides: 8. The CDR3 contains 18 residues.

The chain employs TRBV6-5 and TRBJ2-1; possible D gene TRBD2, 5 bases. The germline CDR1 and CDR2 sequences are MNHEY and SVGAGI. The CDR3 has 12 amino acids. Between the trimmed V and J ends, which lost 7 bases and 9 bases, there was a span of 13 bases. The CDR3 here is CASNPWAGEQFF. DNA of the CDR3: TGTGCCAGCAATCCCTGGGCGGGTGAGCAGTTCTTC.

The rearrangement uses TRBV7-9 and TRBJ1-2; 8 positions match TRBD1. J gave up 4 bases and V 1 base, and 11 bases lay outside the gene matches. This CDR3 region has 17 residues. Per germline, CDR1 SEHNR and CDR2 FQNEAQ (reference sequence). CDR3 amino acids: CASSLGRAGGAGYGYTF. The CDR3 region has the DNA TGTGCCAGCAGCTTAGGACGGGCAGGGGGCGCGGGCTATGGCTACACCTTC.

This clone showed up just once. J is TRBJ2-5 and V is TRBV9, with TRBD2 identical over 7 bases. The CDR3 sequence is 15 residues long. Germline CDR1 is SGDLS and CDR2 is YYNGEE. Unmatched junction bases numbered 11, after V lost 4 bases and J lost 5 bases. CDR3 protein: CASSSSGTTGETQYF. CDR3 nucleotides: TGTGCCAGCAGCTCAAGCGGGACCACGGGGGAGACCCAGTACTTC.

This chain joins TRBV27 and TRBJ1-4; 10 positions agree with TRBD1. The germline gives CDR1 MNHEY, CDR2 SMNVEV (reference sequence). The CDR3 has 17 residues. V shed 8 bases and J 1 base; nucleotides not matched to a gene: 10. CDR3: CASGRDRGMKTNEKLFF. For the CDR3, the DNA is TGTGCCAGCGGACGGGACAGGGGAATGAAAACTAATGAAAAACTGTTTTTT.

The genes are TRBV6-5 and TRBJ1-4; 7 bases are a match to TRBD1. Germline-derived CDR1 and CDR2 are MNHEY and SVGAGI. The junction had 5 bases not matched to a gene; V was cut back by 6 bases and J by 4 bases. The CDR3 spans 14 residues. The chain's CDR3 is CASSSGQLNEKLFF. As DNA, the CDR3 is TGTGCCAGCAGCTCGGGACAGCTTAATGAAAAACTGTTTTTT.

This chain joins TRBV27 and TRBJ2-7; D might be TRBD2 (5 bases). Trimming removed 0 bases at V and 4 bases at J, with 25 bases between. The germline V gene encodes CDR1 MNHEY and CDR2 SMNVEV (reference sequence). The CDR3 sequence is 19 residues long. CDR3 loop: CASSLSPRGQYRPGYEQYF. The DNA of the CDR3 is TGTGCCAGCAGTTTATCCCCCCGAGGGCAGTATCGACCCGGGTACGAGCAGTACTTC.

The chain employs TRBV5-5 and TRBJ1-1; D is ambiguous. Trimming cost V 0 bases and J 1 base, with 10 bases left between them. Per the germline V gene, CDR1 is SGHKS and CDR2 is YYEKEE (reference sequence). This CDR3 region has 15 residues. The CDR3 sequence is CASSLEWRANTEAFF. CDR3 in DNA: TGTGCCAGCAGCTTGGAGTGGAGGGCGAACACTGAAGCTTTCTTT.

The chain joins TRBV28 to TRBJ1-1; D call uncertain. The CDR3 loop spans 12 amino acids. The germline V gene encodes CDR1 MDHEN and CDR2 SYDVKM. V was trimmed by 6 bases and J by 5 bases, leaving 10 bases between them. CDR3 nucleotides: TGTGCCAGCAGCCCGACATGGACTGAAGCTTTCTTT. Translated: CASSPTWTEAFF.

This clone occurred once. This sequence joins TRBV6-5 and TRBJ2-5, with TRBD1 identical over 8 bases. The V segment lost 7 bases and the J segment 4 bases; nucleotides outside the gene matches: 5. Germline CDR1 reads MNHEY; CDR2 reads SVGAGI. The CDR3 loop spans 13 amino acids. The CDR3, as DNA: TGTGCCAGCAAGCAGGGGGCGTCAGAGACCCAGTACTTC. It translates to CASKQGASETQYF.

The V call is TRBV5-6, the J call TRBJ2-5, with 8 positions matching TRBD2. The ends lost 4 bases at V and 5 bases at J; junction bases unmatched: 7. There are 14 residues in the CDR3. Germline V CDR1 and CDR2: SGHDT, YYEEEE. The CDR3 region has the DNA TGTGCCAGCAGCACAGCGGGGGCCTGGGAGACCCAGTACTTC. Its protein product is CASSTAGAWETQYF.

This rearrangement joins TRBV19 to TRBJ2-1, with 7 nucleotides matching TRBD2. The CDR3 is 15 amino acids. Germline CDR1 is LNHDA and CDR2 is SQIVND (reference sequence). Germline trimming cut 9 bases from V and 8 bases from J; bases unmatched to any gene: 16. The CDR3: CASTERSGTKDEQFF. In DNA form, the CDR3 reads TGTGCCAGCACAGAGAGATCCGGGACTAAGGATGAGCAGTTCTTC.

The J gene is TRBJ2-1, the V gene TRBV29-1; D is ambiguous. Germline V gene lookup returns CDR1 SQVTM and CDR2 ANQGSEA. V was cut by 7 bases and J by 4 bases, with 8 bases left in between. The CDR3 covers 11 residues. The CDR3 DNA follows: TGCAGCGGGGCACAGTACAATGAGCAGTTCTTC. It specifies CSGAQYNEQFF.

This clone was seen only once. This rearrangement joins TRBV11-2 to TRBJ2-5; D unclear. Germline CDR1 SGHAT, CDR2 FQNNGV. V was pared by 4 bases and J by 6 bases, with 15 bases between. There are 14 residues in the CDR3. The CDR3 DNA sequence: TGTGCCAGCAGCTCAGCAGGCAGGCCTCAGACCCAGTACTTC. Amino acids: CASSSAGRPQTQYF.

V and J are TRBV29-1 and TRBJ1-1; TRBD1 matches at 8 bases. After removal of 7 bases from V and 1 base from J, the junction contained 2 bases not matched to a gene. CDR1 is SQVTM, CDR2 ANQGSEA, per germline. This CDR3 contains 12 residues. This chain's CDR3 is CSAGQGNTEAFF. Here the CDR3 DNA reads TGCAGCGCCGGACAGGGGAACACTGAAGCTTTCTTT.

The chain employs TRBV15 and TRBJ1-1, with 7 bases that match TRBD1. The V and J ends lost 3 bases and 0 bases, in that order; junction bases with no gene match: 1. The length of the CDR3 is 14 residues. Germline CDR1 and CDR2: LNHNV and YYDKDF (reference sequence). As DNA, the CDR3 is TGTGCCACCAGCAGGGGACAGATGAACACTGAAGCTTTCTTT. This sequence encodes CATSRGQMNTEAFF.

The chain combines TRBV5-1 with TRBJ1-6, with D unresolved. The V end lost 1 base, the J end lost 6 bases, and 11 bases lay between the germline ends. The CDR3 spans 15 residues. The germline gives CDR1 SGHRS, CDR2 YFSETQ. The CDR3 bases are TGCGCCAGCAGCTTGAATCGGGGAGGTAATTCACCCCTCCACTTT. Residues: CASSLNRGGNSPLHF.

V gene TRBV29-1 combines with J gene TRBJ2-7, with TRBD2 as a possible D gene (7 bases). Germline V gene lookup returns CDR1 SQVTM and CDR2 ANQGSEA. V lost 7 bases and J 5 bases, leaving 21 bases between the germline ends. The CDR3 extends over 14 amino acids. The CDR3 coding sequence is TGCAGCGCCGGCAGGGGCGGGAGTATGGACGAGCAGTACTTC. Encoded protein: CSAGRGGSMDEQYF.